This passage covers 4 T cell receptor beta chains from one sample sequenced in a study of blood T cell repertoires in COVID-19. The assay was immunoSEQ multiplex PCR, and TCRdb's table has in-frame clones only and misses some. The sample has roughly 150,000 clones, more than 65% seen once. The source material was peripheral blood. The source of these receptors is a man aged 70 or older with active or convalescent COVID-19.

The V and J genes are TRBV9 and TRBJ1-2; possibly TRBD1 for D (5 bases). The CDR3 consists of 15 residues. With 5 bases removed from V and 3 bases from J, the gap between germline ends came to 17 bases. Germline V gene sequence: CDR1 SGDLS, CDR2 YYNGEE. This chain's CDR3 is CASRNRGNEDYGYTF. In DNA form, the CDR3 reads TGTGCCAGCAGGAACCGGGGGAATGAGGACTATGGCTACACCTTC.

The CDR3 region is CASSPRTSGRKETQYF. CDR3 nucleotide sequence: TGTGCCAGCAGCCCAAGGACTAGCGGGAGGAAAGAGACCCAGTACTTC. The rearrangement links TRBV7-3 to TRBJ2-5, with 14 bases matching TRBD2. This CDR3 is built from 16 residues. J gave up 3 bases and V 5 bases, and 5 bases lay outside the gene matches. The germline V gene encodes CDR1 SGHTA and CDR2 FQGTGA.

The chain couples TRBV13 to TRBJ2-7; no reliable D call. Germline CDR1 reads PRHDT; CDR2 reads FYEKMQ (reference sequence). V gave up 3 bases and J gave up 1 base, with 10 bases separating them. This CDR3 comprises 14 residues. The CDR3 region is CASSLALRSYEQYF. The CDR3, as DNA: TGTGCCAGCAGCTTGGCCCTTCGTTCCTACGAGCAGTACTTC. Variable domain in full (rest from reference TRBV13 and TRBJ2-7): AAGVIQSPRHLIKEKRETATLKCYPIPRHDTVYWYQQGPGQDPQFLISFYEKMQSDKGSIPDRFSAQQFSDYHSELNMSSLELGDSALYFCASSLALRSYEQYFGPGTRLTVT.

The chain is built from TRBV15 and TRBJ1-6; D uncertain. The CDR3 spans 16 residues. The ends were cut back, 0 bases at V and 7 bases at J, with 13 bases in the middle. Germline V gene sequence: CDR1 LNHNV, CDR2 YYDKDF (reference sequence). DNA of the CDR3: TGTGCCACCAGCAGAGATCTAGGACTCTCCAATTCACCCCTCCACTTT. Amino acid sequence: CATSRDLGLSNSPLHF.